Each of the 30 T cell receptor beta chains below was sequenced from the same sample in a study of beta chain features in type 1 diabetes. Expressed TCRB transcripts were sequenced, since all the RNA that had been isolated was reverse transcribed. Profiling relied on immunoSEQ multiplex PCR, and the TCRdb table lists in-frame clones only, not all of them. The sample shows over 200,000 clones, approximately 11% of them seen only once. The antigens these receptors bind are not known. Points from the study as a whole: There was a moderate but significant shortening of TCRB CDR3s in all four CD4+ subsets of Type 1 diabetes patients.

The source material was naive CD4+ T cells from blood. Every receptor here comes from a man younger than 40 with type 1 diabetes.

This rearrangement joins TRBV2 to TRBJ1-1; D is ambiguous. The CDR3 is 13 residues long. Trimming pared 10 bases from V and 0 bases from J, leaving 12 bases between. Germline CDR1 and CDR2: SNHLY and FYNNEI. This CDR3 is CATEGEVNTEAFF. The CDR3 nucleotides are TGTGCCACCGAGGGAGAAGTGAACACTGAAGCTTTCTTT.

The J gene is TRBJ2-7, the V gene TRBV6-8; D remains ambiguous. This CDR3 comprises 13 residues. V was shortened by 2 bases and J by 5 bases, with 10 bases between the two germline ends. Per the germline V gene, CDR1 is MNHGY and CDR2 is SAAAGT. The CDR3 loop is CASSYKLGHEQYF. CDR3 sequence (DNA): TGTGCCAGCAGTTACAAGCTGGGCCACGAGCAGTACTTC.

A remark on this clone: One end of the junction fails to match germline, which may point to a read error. CDR3 DNA sequence: TGTGCCAGCAGCTACTCCTGGACTAGCGGTTACAATGAGCAGTTCTTC. This translates into CASSYSWTSGYNEQFF. The J gene is TRBJ2-1, the V gene TRBV6-5, with 10 bases fitting TRBD2. This CDR3 spans 16 amino acids. Germline lookup yields CDR1 MNHEY and CDR2 SVGAGI.

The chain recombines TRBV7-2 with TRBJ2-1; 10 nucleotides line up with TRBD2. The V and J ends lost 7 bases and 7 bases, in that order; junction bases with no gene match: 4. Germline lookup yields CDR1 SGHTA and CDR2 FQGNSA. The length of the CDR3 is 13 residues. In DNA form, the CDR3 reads TGTGCCAGCACCAGCGGGGGGGGGAATGAGCAGTTCTTC. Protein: CASTSGGGNEQFF.

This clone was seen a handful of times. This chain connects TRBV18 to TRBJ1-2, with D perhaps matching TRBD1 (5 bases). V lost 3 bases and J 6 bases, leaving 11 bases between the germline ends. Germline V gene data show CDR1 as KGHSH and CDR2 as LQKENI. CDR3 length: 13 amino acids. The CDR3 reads CASSPTVEDGYTF. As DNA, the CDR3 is TGTGCCAGCTCACCGACAGTCGAAGATGGCTACACCTTC.

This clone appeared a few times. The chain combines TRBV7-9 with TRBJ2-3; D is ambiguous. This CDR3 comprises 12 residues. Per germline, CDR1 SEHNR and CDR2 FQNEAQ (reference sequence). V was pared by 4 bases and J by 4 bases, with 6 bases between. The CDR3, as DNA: TGTGCCAGCAGCTCCGGAGCAGATACGCAGTATTTT. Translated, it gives CASSSGADTQYF.

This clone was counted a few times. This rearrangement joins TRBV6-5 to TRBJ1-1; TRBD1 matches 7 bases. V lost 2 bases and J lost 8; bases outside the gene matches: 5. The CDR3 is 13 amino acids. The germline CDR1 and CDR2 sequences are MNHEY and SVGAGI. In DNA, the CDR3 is TGTGCCAGCAGTTACCCAGGGACAGACGAAGCTTTCTTT. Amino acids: CASSYPGTDEAFF.

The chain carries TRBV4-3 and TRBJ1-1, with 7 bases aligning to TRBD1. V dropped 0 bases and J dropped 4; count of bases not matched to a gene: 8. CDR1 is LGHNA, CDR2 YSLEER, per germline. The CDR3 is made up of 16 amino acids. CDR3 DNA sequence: TGCGCCAGCAGCCAAGAAGGCTATAGGACAGGCACTGAAGCTTTCTTT. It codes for CASSQEGYRTGTEAFF.

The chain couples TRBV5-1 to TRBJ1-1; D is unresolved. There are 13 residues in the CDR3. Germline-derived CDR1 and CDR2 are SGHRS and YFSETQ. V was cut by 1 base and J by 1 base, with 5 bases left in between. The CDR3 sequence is CASSLRENTEAFF. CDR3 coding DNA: TGCGCCAGCAGCTTGCGGGAGAACACTGAAGCTTTCTTT.

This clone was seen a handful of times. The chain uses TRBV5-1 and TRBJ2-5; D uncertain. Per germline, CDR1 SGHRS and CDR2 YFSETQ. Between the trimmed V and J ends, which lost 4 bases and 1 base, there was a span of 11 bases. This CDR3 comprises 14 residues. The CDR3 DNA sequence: TGCGCCAGCAGCGCATCCGGGTCCCAAGAGACCCAGTACTTC. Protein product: CASSASGSQETQYF.

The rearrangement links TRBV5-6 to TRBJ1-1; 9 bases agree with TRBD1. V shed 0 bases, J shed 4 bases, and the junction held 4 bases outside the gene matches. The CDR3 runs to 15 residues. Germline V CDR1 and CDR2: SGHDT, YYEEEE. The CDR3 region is CASSLDRGPPTEAFF. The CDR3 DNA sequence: TGTGCCAGCAGCTTGGACAGGGGGCCGCCCACTGAAGCTTTCTTT.

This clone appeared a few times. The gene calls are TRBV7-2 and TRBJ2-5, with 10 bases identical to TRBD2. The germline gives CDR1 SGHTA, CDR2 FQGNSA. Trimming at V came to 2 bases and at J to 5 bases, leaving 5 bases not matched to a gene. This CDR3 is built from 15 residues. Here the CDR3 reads CASSLSLAGDETQYF. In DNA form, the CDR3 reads TGTGCCAGCAGCTTAAGTCTAGCGGGGGACGAGACCCAGTACTTC.

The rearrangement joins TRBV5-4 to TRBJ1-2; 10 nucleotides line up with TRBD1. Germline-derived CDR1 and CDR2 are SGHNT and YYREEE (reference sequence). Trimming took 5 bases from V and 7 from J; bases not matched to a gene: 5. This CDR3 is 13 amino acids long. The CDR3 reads CASSSGQGIGYTF. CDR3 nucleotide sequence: TGTGCCAGCAGTTCGGGACAGGGGATTGGCTACACCTTC.

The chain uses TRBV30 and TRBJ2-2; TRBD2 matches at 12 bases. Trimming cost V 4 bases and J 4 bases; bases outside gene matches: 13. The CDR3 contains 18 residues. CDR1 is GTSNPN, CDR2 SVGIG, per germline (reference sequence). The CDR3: CAWTPGLAGYPGTGELFF. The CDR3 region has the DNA TGTGCCTGGACCCCGGGACTAGCGGGCTATCCGGGCACCGGGGAGCTGTTTTTT.

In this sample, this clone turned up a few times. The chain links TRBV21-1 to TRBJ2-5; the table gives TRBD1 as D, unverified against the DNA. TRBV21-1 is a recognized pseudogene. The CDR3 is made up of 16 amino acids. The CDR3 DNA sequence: TGTGCCAGCAGCATCTTCGGGACAGTTTACCAAGAGACCCAGTACTTC. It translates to CASSIFGTVYQETQYF.

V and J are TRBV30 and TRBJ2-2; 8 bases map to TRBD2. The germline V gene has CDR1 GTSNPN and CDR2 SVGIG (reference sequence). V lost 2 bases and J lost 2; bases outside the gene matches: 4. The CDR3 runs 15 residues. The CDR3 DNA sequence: TGTGCCTGGAGTTTAGCGGGGACTAACACCGGGGAGCTGTTTTTT. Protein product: CAWSLAGTNTGELFF.

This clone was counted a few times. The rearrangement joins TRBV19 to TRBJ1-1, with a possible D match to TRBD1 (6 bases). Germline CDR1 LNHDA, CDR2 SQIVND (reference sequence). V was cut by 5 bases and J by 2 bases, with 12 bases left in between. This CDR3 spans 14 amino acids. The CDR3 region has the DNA TGTGCCAGTAGTTATTACAGGGCCAACACTGAAGCTTTCTTT. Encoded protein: CASSYYRANTEAFF.

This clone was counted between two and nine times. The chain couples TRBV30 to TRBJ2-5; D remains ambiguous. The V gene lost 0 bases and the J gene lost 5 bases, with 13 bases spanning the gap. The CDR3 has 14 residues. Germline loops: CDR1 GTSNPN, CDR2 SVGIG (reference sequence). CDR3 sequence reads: CAWSVQSSTETQYF. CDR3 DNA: TGTGCCTGGAGTGTACAGAGCTCGACGGAGACCCAGTACTTC. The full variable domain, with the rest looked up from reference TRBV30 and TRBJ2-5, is SQTIHQWPATLVQPVGSPLSLECTVEGTSNPNLYWYRQAAGRGLQLLFYSVGIGQISSEVPQNLSASRPQDRQFILSSKKLLLSDSGFYLCAWSVQSSTETQYFGPGTRLLVL.

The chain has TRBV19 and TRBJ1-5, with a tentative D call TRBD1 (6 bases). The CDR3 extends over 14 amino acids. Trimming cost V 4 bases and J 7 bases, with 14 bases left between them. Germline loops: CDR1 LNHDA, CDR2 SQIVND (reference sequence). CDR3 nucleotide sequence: TGTGCCAGTAGTAAAGGGACACAAATCCAGCCCCAGCATTTT. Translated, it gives CASSKGTQIQPQHF.

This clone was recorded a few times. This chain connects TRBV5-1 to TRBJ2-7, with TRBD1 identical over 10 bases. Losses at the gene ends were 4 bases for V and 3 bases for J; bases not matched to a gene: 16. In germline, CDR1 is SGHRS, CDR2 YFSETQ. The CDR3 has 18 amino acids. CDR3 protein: CASSRGAPPGQGNYEQYF. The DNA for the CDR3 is TGCGCCAGCAGCCGAGGGGCGCCGCCGGGACAGGGGAACTACGAGCAGTACTTC.

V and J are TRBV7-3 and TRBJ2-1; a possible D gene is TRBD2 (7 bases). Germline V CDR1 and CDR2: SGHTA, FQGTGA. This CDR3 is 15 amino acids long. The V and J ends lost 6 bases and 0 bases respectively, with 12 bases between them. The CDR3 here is CASSARGPSYNEQFF. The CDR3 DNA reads TGTGCCAGCAGTGCGCGGGGGCCCTCCTACAATGAGCAGTTCTTC.

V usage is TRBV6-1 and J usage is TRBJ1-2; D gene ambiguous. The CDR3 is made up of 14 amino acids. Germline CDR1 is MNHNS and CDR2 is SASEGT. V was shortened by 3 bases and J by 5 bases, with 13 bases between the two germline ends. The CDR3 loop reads CASSEERGLYGYTF. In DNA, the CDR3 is TGTGCCAGCAGTGAGGAGCGGGGATTATATGGCTACACCTTC.

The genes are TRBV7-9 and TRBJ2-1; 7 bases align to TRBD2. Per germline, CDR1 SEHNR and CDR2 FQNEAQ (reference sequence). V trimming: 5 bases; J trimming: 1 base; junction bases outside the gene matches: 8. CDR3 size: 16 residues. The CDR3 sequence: CASSPIRGDSYNEQFF. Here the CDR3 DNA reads TGTGCCAGCAGCCCAATCCGGGGGGATTCCTACAATGAGCAGTTCTTC.

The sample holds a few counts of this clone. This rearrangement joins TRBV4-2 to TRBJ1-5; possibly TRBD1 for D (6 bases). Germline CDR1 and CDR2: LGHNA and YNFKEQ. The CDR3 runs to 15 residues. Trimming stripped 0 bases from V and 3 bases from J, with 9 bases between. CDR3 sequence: CASSQDGQTNQPQHF. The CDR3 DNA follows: TGTGCCAGCAGCCAAGATGGACAGACCAATCAGCCCCAGCATTTT.

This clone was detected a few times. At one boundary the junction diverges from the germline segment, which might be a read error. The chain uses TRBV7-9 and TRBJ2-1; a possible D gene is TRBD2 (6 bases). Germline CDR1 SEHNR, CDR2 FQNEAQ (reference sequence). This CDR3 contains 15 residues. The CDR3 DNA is TGTGCCAGCAGCCTAGCGCGGGGCACCTACAATGAGCAGTTCTTC. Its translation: CASSLARGTYNEQFF. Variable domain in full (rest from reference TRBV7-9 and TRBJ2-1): DTGVSQNPRHKITKRGQNVTFRCDPISEHNRLYWYRQTLGQGPEFLTYFQNEAQLEKSRLLSDRFSAERPKGSFSTLEIQRTEQGDSAMYLCASSLARGTYNEQFFGPGTRLTVL.

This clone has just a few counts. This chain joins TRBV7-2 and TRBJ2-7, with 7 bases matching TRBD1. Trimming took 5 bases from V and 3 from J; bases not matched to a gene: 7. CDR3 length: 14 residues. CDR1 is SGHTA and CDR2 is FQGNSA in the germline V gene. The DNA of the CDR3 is TGTGCCAGCAGCCCCGGACAGGCCCTCTACGAGCAGTACTTC. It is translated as CASSPGQALYEQYF.

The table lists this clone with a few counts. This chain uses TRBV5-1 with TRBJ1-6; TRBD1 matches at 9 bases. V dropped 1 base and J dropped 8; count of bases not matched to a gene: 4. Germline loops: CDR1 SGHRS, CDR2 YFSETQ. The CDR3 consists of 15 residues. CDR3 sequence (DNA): TGCGCCAGCAGCTTGCTGTGGACAGGGGATTCACCCCTCCACTTT. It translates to CASSLLWTGDSPLHF.

CDR3 in amino acids: CASSLEGHLENIQYF. The CDR3 nucleotides read TGCGCCAGCAGCTTGGAGGGGCACTTGGAAAACATTCAGTACTTC. The chain is built from TRBV5-1 and TRBJ2-4; tentative D call: TRBD1 (5 bases). Trimming took 0 bases from V and 5 from J, leaving 12 bases between them. The CDR3 runs to 15 residues. Germline lookup yields CDR1 SGHRS and CDR2 YFSETQ.

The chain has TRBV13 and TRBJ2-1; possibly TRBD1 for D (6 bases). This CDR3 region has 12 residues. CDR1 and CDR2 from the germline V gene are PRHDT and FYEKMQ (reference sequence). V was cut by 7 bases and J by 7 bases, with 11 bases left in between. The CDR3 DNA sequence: TGTGCCAGCACCCGGACAGATAATGAGCAGTTCTTC. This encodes CASTRTDNEQFF.

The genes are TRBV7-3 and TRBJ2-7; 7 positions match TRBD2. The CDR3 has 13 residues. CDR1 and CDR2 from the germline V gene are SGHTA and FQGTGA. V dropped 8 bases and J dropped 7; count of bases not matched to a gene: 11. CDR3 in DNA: TGTGCCAGCGCACGTTCCGGGGGGTCAGAGCAGTACTTC. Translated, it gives CASARSGGSEQYF. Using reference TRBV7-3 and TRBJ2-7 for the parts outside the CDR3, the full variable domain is GAGVSQTPSNKVTEKGKYVELRCDPISGHTALYWYRQSLGQGPEFLIYFQGTGAADDSGLPNDRFFAVRPEGSVSTLKIQRTERGDSAVYLCASARSGGSEQYFGPGTRLTVT.